This T cell receptor (beta chain) was retrieved from a study of response to subunit inactivated influenza vaccine. The CDR3 extends over 15 amino acids. With 5 bases clipped from V and 4 bases from J, the junction kept 10 bases outside the gene matches. Per the germline V gene, CDR1 is LGHDT and CDR2 is YNNKEL (reference sequence). Findings and caveats of the study: New T cells are recruited in small numbers by each seasonal influenza vaccination, according to the authors' suggestion.

TCRdb re-analysed the RT-PCR reads in MiXCR, keeping a single row per CDR3 protein. Found here are 500,000 to 550,000 distinct CDR3 sequences, 6% to 9% of them singletons; the top ten hold around 13%. This clonotype was seen ten or more times. Antigen: not known. The source material was PBMCs from blood, sampled around 2 years after vaccination. This receptor was taken from a man between 50 and 69 years old who received an inactivated influenza vaccine. The chain links TRBV3-1 to TRBJ1-2; TRBD1 aligns across 7 bases. CDR3 coding DNA: TGTGCCAGCAGCGATCGCGGGACAGCCCTCTATGGCTACACCTTC. This sequence encodes CASSDRGTALYGYTF.